These 18 T cell receptor beta chains originate from one sample sequenced in a study of blood T cell repertoires in COVID-19. Using immunoSEQ multiplex PCR, the repertoire was profiled, and TCRdb retains in-frame clones only, with some absent. The sample contains around 210,000 clones, 60% to 85% of which appear only once. Sequencing was performed on peripheral blood. Receptors were obtained from a woman in her 70s with acute or convalescent COVID-19.

This chain joins TRBV28 and TRBJ1-2, with a possible D match to TRBD1 (6 bases). Germline-derived CDR1 and CDR2 are MDHEN and SYDVKM. Trimming left V 8 bases short and J 8 bases short, with 30 bases between. The CDR3 runs to 17 residues. The CDR3 protein is CASGPRKGGVGARGYTF. In DNA form, the CDR3 reads TGTGCCAGCGGTCCGAGGAAGGGTGGGGTGGGGGCGAGAGGCTACACCTTC.

The chain combines TRBV4-2 with TRBJ2-3; D gene unclear. The CDR3 is 17 residues long. The V end lost 5 bases, the J end lost 2 bases, and 20 bases lay between the germline ends. CDR1 is LGHNA, CDR2 YNFKEQ, per germline. The DNA of the CDR3 is TGTGCCAGCAGCAAATCCACTCGACTCCTTTCCACAGATACGCAGTATTTT. This codes for CASSKSTRLLSTDTQYF.

The V and J genes are TRBV7-7 and TRBJ1-5; D uncertain. This CDR3 has 12 amino acids. Per germline, CDR1 SSHAT and CDR2 FNYEAQ (reference sequence). V was clipped by 2 bases and J by 7 bases, with 6 bases between them. CDR3 nucleotides: TGTGCCAGCAGCTTATGGGCACAGCCCCAGCATTTT. Protein product: CASSLWAQPQHF.

This clone was counted a few times. The chain has TRBV5-1 and TRBJ1-3, with D perhaps TRBD1 (5 bases). The CDR3 extends over 16 amino acids. Trimming stripped 0 bases from V and 1 base from J, with 11 bases between. Germline V CDR1 and CDR2: SGHRS, YFSETQ. The CDR3, as DNA: TGCGCCAGCAGCTTGGTGACAGCTCGGTCTGGAAACACCATATATTTT. This sequence encodes CASSLVTARSGNTIYF.

V and J are TRBV7-6 and TRBJ2-2; D possibly corresponds to TRBD2 (5 bases). The CDR3 covers 15 residues. The V and J ends lost 1 base and 6 bases respectively, with 12 bases between them. Germline V gene data show CDR1 as SGHVS and CDR2 as FNYEAQ. CDR3 amino acids: CASSLGAGKAGELFF. The DNA of the CDR3 is TGTGCCAGCAGCTTAGGGGCCGGGAAGGCCGGGGAGCTGTTTTTT.

There are a few counts of this clone. The genes are TRBV29-1 and TRBJ1-4; D is ambiguous. The CDR3 loop spans 11 amino acids. Germline V lookup: CDR1 SQVTM, CDR2 ANQGSEA. The V and J ends lost 7 bases and 4 bases respectively, with 7 bases between them. CDR3 region: CSGSYNEKLFF. CDR3 DNA sequence: TGCAGCGGCTCCTATAATGAAAAACTGTTTTTT.

The chain recombines TRBV5-1 with TRBJ1-5; TRBD1 aligns across 7 bases. This CDR3 has 14 amino acids. V was clipped by 3 bases and J by 5 bases; unmatched bases: 5. Per the germline V gene, CDR1 is SGHRS and CDR2 is YFSETQ. CDR3 bases: TGCGCCAGCAGCTCCTCAGGGGGAGATCAGCCCCAGCATTTT. It translates to CASSSSGGDQPQHF.

This clone was found a few times. The rearrangement joins TRBV7-8 to TRBJ2-1; TRBD2 matches at 7 bases. The CDR3 extends over 12 amino acids. Germline V gives CDR1 SGHVS, CDR2 FQNEAQ. J lost 9 bases, V lost 5 bases, and 4 bases had no gene match. CDR3 in amino acids: CASSRSGLEQFF. CDR3 bases: TGTGCCAGCAGCCGTAGCGGGCTTGAGCAGTTCTTC.

The chain couples TRBV6-6 to TRBJ1-1; the match to TRBD1 covers 8 bases. Germline CDR1 is MNHNY and CDR2 is SVGAGI (reference sequence). Trimming at V came to 6 bases and at J to 7 bases, leaving 13 bases not matched to a gene. The CDR3 sequence is 15 residues long. The CDR3 DNA reads TGTGCCAGCAGACAAAGCGGACAGGGTGGGGGTGAAGCTTTCTTT. It is translated as CASRQSGQGGGEAFF.

The rearrangement uses TRBV7-2 and TRBJ2-1; D gene unclear. Trimming pared 5 bases from V and 4 bases from J, leaving 3 bases between. The CDR3 spans 11 residues. CDR1 and CDR2 from the germline V gene are SGHTA and FQGNSA. The CDR3 is CASSPYNEQFF. Written as DNA, the CDR3 is TGTGCCAGCAGCCCTTACAATGAGCAGTTCTTC.

The chain employs TRBV28 and TRBJ1-1; D gene uncertain. The CDR3 is 13 amino acids. The V and J ends lost 7 bases and 4 bases respectively, with 13 bases between them. Looked up from germline, CDR1 is MDHEN and CDR2 is SYDVKM. The DNA for the CDR3 is TGTGCCAGCAAAGTCGGGGAGTCCACTGAAGCTTTCTTT. Protein: CASKVGESTEAFF.

The V and J genes are TRBV2 and TRBJ2-1; the D gene is possibly TRBD1 (6 bases). The CDR3 totals 13 residues. The germline CDR1 and CDR2 sequences are SNHLY and FYNNEI. Trimming shortened V by 4 bases and J by 7 bases, and 11 bases separated the two germline ends. CDR3 loop: CASSANRDNEQFF. The CDR3 DNA reads as TGTGCCAGCAGTGCGAACAGGGATAATGAGCAGTTCTTC.

V and J are TRBV28 and TRBJ2-5, with D perhaps TRBD1 (6 bases). Trimming cost V 6 bases and J 3 bases, with 11 bases left between them. From germline, CDR1 is MDHEN and CDR2 SYDVKM. The CDR3 spans 13 residues. The CDR3, as DNA: TGTGCCAGCAGGGGCAGGGGCGAAGAGACCCAGTACTTC. It is translated as CASRGRGEETQYF.

The chain uses TRBV28 and TRBJ1-2; 12 bases are shared with TRBD1. This CDR3 is 15 amino acids long. Per the germline V gene, CDR1 is MDHEN and CDR2 is SYDVKM. J was trimmed by 7 bases and V by 8 bases; bases with no gene match: 11. The CDR3 nucleotides read TGTGCCAGCCGAAACCCTGGGACAGGGGGCGGTGGCTACACCTTC. As protein: CASRNPGTGGGGYTF.

The rearrangement joins TRBV7-9 to TRBJ1-2; 9 bases agree with TRBD1. V lost 5 bases and J lost 6; bases outside the gene matches: 4. This CDR3 comprises 13 residues. Looked up from germline, CDR1 is SEHNR and CDR2 is FQNEAQ (reference sequence). Written as DNA, the CDR3 is TGTGCCAGCAGCCGGACAGGGGAGGATGGCTACACCTTC. Amino acid sequence: CASSRTGEDGYTF.

Comment on this clone: At one of its ends the junction is not consistent with the germline gene, which may arise from a read error. V usage is TRBV29-1 and J usage is TRBJ1-1; 8 nucleotides line up with TRBD1. There are 14 residues in the CDR3. CDR1 is SQVTM, CDR2 ANQGSEA, per germline. The CDR3 DNA sequence: TGCAGCGTTCAAGAGGACAGGGAGGTAACTGAAGCTTTCTTT. Amino acid sequence: CSVQEDREVTEAFF.

In this sample, this clone turned up a few times. This sequence joins TRBV29-1 and TRBJ1-3; unclear D gene. The germline V and J ends were trimmed by 7 bases and 0 bases, with 13 bases remaining between them. CDR1 SQVTM and CDR2 ANQGSEA come from the germline V gene. The CDR3 is 14 residues long. CDR3 sequence reads: CSARSTVSGNTIYF. CDR3 sequence (DNA): TGCAGCGCCCGGTCAACGGTCTCTGGAAACACCATATATTTT.

This chain joins TRBV2 and TRBJ1-5; 8 bases line up with TRBD1. The J segment lost 2 bases and the V segment lost 1 base, leaving 1 base of the junction unmatched. Germline-derived CDR1 and CDR2 are SNHLY and FYNNEI. This CDR3 is 15 amino acids long. CDR3 DNA sequence: TGTGCCAGCAGTGAAGAGACAGGGGGCAATCAGCCCCAGCATTTT. Translated: CASSEETGGNQPQHF.